The source of this T cell receptor (beta chain) is a study of shared T cell receptors in the human thymus. J was trimmed by 3 bases and V by 5 bases; bases with no gene match: 3. Germline V gene lookup returns CDR1 SGHNT and CDR2 YENEEA. The CDR3 has 14 amino acids. Assay: immunoSEQ multiplex PCR; the TCRdb copy retains only in-frame clones and omits some. This sample carries hundreds of thousands of clones, around three quarters of them seen once, and the ten largest clones take roughly 0.013%. The same sample was also used in a study of human thymus T cells. That publication notes: Donation was from healthy Finnish infants who were having corrective surgery that addressed congenital heart defects. Thymic samples were excised during corrective heart operations. Blood and thymic repertoires both appeared biased in V and J gene usage.

Sequencing was done on a sample of thymocytes. This clonotype was sampled from a boy less than two years old with a congenital heart defect. The chain combines TRBV11-3 with TRBJ1-3, with 8 bases matching TRBD1. The CDR3 DNA reads as TGTGCCAGCAGCGAGGACAGGGTTGGAAACACCATATATTTT. It codes for CASSEDRVGNTIYF.